Described below is a single T cell receptor (beta chain) sequence and its context. The sample is drawn from a study of T cell responses to AZD1222 COVID-19 vaccine. Using immunoSEQ multiplex PCR, the repertoire was profiled, and TCRdb retains in-frame clones only, with some absent. The data contain around 120,000 clones, 93% of them singletons. CDR3 size: 17 residues. V lost 5 bases and J lost 4; bases outside the gene matches: 13. The germline V gene has CDR1 SGHTA and CDR2 FQGNSA. Sequences were derived from peripheral blood, sampled 28 days after the second AZD1222 dose. The chain links TRBV7-2 to TRBJ2-3; 9 bases match TRBD2. The receptor was isolated from an adult who received the AZD1222 COVID-19 vaccine. Here the CDR3 reads CASSGAPRLAGSDTQYF. The CDR3 bases are TGTGCCAGCAGCGGGGCCCCTCGGCTAGCGGGGTCAGATACGCAGTATTTT.